This entry lists 26 T cell receptor beta chains sequenced from one sample in a study of blood T cell repertoires in COVID-19. Data came from immunoSEQ multiplex PCR; TCRdb stores just in-frame clones and leaves some out. The data contain hundreds of thousands of clones, roughly 80% of them seen just once; the ten biggest clones take up 8.9%. Sequenced sample: peripheral blood. The source of these receptors is a man at least 80 years old with acute or convalescent COVID-19.

V and J are TRBV2 and TRBJ2-5; TRBD1 matches 9 bases. CDR3 length: 15 residues. The junction had 6 bases not matched to a gene; V was cut back by 6 bases and J by 1 base. Germline CDR1 and CDR2: SNHLY and FYNNEI. The CDR3 nucleotides read TGTGCCAGCAGGTCACAGGGGGCGCGCCAAGAGACCCAGTACTTC. It encodes CASRSQGARQETQYF.

The CDR3 is CATSRPDRNYGYTF. CDR3 in DNA: TGTGCCACCAGCAGACCAGACAGGAACTATGGCTACACCTTC. This chain joins TRBV15 and TRBJ1-2; D perhaps matches TRBD1 (6 bases). CDR3 length equals 14 residues. From germline, CDR1 is LNHNV and CDR2 YYDKDF (reference sequence). Trimming left V 2 bases short and J 2 bases short, with 9 bases between.

The chain joins TRBV19 to TRBJ2-5; 13 bases align to TRBD2. V shed 10 bases, J shed 2 bases, and the junction held 10 bases outside the gene matches. CDR3 length: 16 amino acids. CDR1 is LNHDA and CDR2 is SQIVND in the germline V gene (reference sequence). The CDR3 DNA reads TGTGCCACCAACAGAGGGACTAGCGGGACGCAAGAGACCCAGTACTTC. Amino acid sequence: CATNRGTSGTQETQYF.

The chain joins TRBV2 to TRBJ1-2, with 8 bases that match TRBD1. Looked up from germline, CDR1 is SNHLY and CDR2 is FYNNEI. Germline trimming cut 3 bases from V and 7 bases from J; bases unmatched to any gene: 4. CDR3 size: 13 residues. CDR3: CASSERQGFGYTF. CDR3 bases: TGTGCCAGCAGTGAGCGACAGGGGTTTGGCTACACCTTC.

This sequence joins TRBV7-9 and TRBJ1-4, with TRBD1 matching 8 bases. The CDR3 totals 15 residues. Germline V gives CDR1 SEHNR, CDR2 FQNEAQ (reference sequence). J lost 4 bases, V lost 5 bases, and 6 bases had no gene match. The CDR3 bases are TGTGCCAGCAGCCCTCGGGACAGGTTTAATGAAAAACTGTTTTTT. This translates into CASSPRDRFNEKLFF.

V gene TRBV9 combines with J gene TRBJ1-1, with 10 bases aligning to TRBD1. This CDR3 comprises 14 residues. Germline values: CDR1 SGDLS, CDR2 YYNGEE. V shed 3 bases and J 3 bases; nucleotides not matched to a gene: 2. The chain's CDR3 is CASSAGTGDTEAFF. The CDR3 nucleotides are TGTGCCAGCAGCGCCGGGACAGGGGACACTGAAGCTTTCTTT.

CDR3 sequence reads: CASRTGNQPQHF. In nucleotides, the CDR3 is TGTGCCAGTAGGACAGGCAATCAGCCCCAGCATTTT. The chain recombines TRBV19 with TRBJ1-5, with D possibly being TRBD1 (5 bases). The length of the CDR3 is 12 residues. The V gene's germline CDR1 is LNHDA and CDR2 SQIVND (reference sequence). The V end was cut by 6 bases, the J end by 2 bases, with 5 bases between.

The count of this clone is one. The genes are TRBV4-1 and TRBJ2-6; perhaps TRBD2 as D (6 bases). This CDR3 spans 19 amino acids. Trimming left V 3 bases short and J 0 bases short, with 18 bases between. Germline CDR1 reads MGHRA; CDR2 reads YSYEKL. As DNA, the CDR3 is TGCGCCAGCAGCCAGAATAGAGCGGGTTCCAGCTCTGGGGCCAACGTCCTGACTTTC. It specifies CASSQNRAGSSSGANVLTF.

This clone was observed a single time. The CDR3 sequence: CASREVSAYNSPLHF. The CDR3 DNA sequence: TGCGCCAGCAGAGAAGTATCGGCCTATAATTCACCCCTCCACTTT. This chain links TRBV5-1 with TRBJ1-6; D gene ambiguous. The CDR3 length is 15 residues. Per the germline V gene, CDR1 is SGHRS and CDR2 is YFSETQ. Trimming cost V 5 bases and J 2 bases, with 11 bases left between them.

Here the CDR3 DNA reads TGTGCCAGCAGTGAATTTCGAGACAGGGAAGAGACCCAGTACTTC. Translation: CASSEFRDREETQYF. The rearrangement links TRBV25-1 to TRBJ2-5, with 7 bases that match TRBD1. V trimming: 1 base; J trimming: 3 bases; junction bases outside the gene matches: 5. CDR1 and CDR2 (germline): MGHDK, SYGVNS. The CDR3 totals 15 residues.

CDR3 protein: CASSLPYDRANYGYTF. CDR3 coding DNA: TGTGCCAGCAGCTTACCTTACGACAGGGCTAACTATGGCTACACCTTC. This sequence joins TRBV7-8 and TRBJ1-2; 7 bases are shared with TRBD1. Germline assignment: CDR1 SGHVS and CDR2 FQNEAQ. The CDR3 has 16 amino acids. J was trimmed by 0 bases and V by 2 bases; bases with no gene match: 6. The full variable domain, completed using reference TRBV7-8 and TRBJ1-2, is GAGVSQSPRYKVAKRGQDVALRCDPISGHVSLFWYQQALGQGPEFLTYFQNEAQLDKSGLPSDRFFAERPEGSVSTLKIQRTQQEDSAVYLCASSLPYDRANYGYTFGSGTRLTVV.

The rearrangement links TRBV12-3 or TRBV12-4 to TRBJ1-1; D unresolved. This CDR3 spans 13 amino acids. V shed 3 bases and J shed 7 bases, with 12 bases lying between them. The CDR3 sequence: CASSLGSHLEAFF. The CDR3 nucleotides read TGTGCCAGCAGTTTGGGCAGTCATCTTGAAGCTTTCTTT.

This clone was recorded a few times. The same CDR3 can be traced to other DNA sequences in this sample. This rearrangement joins TRBV9 to TRBJ2-7; 10 bases line up with TRBD1. This CDR3 has 14 residues. From germline, CDR1 is SGDLS and CDR2 YYNGEE. V shed 0 bases and J 7 bases; nucleotides not matched to a gene: 4. CDR3 nucleotide sequence: TGTGCCAGCAGCGTAGGACAGGGGGCGAGAGAGCAGTACTTC. Its translation: CASSVGQGAREQYF.

This rearrangement joins TRBV5-1 to TRBJ1-4; D is unresolved. The CDR3 length is 14 residues. Germline CDR1 is SGHRS and CDR2 is YFSETQ. V was trimmed by 2 bases and J by 6 bases, leaving 11 bases between them. CDR3: CASSLGGQDEKLFF. CDR3 bases: TGCGCCAGCAGCTTAGGAGGGCAGGATGAAAAACTGTTTTTT.

In the case of this clone: Relative to the germline gene, one junction end is altered; a read error may explain this. The chain combines TRBV5-1 with TRBJ1-4; 9 bases agree with TRBD1. This CDR3 is 16 amino acids long. In germline, CDR1 is SGHRS, CDR2 YFSETQ. The CDR3: CASSEGSGTGNAKLFF. The CDR3 DNA is TGCGCCAGCAGCGAAGGGTCCGGGACAGGGAATGCAAAACTGTTTTTT.

V gene TRBV4-1 combines with J gene TRBJ2-7, with D possibly being TRBD2 (5 bases). The CDR3 length is 15 residues. CDR1 is MGHRA and CDR2 is YSYEKL in the germline V gene. Trimming cost V 1 base and J 3 bases, with 13 bases left between them. DNA of the CDR3: TGCGCCAGCAGCCAAGCTCTAGTAGGGAGCTACGAGCAGTACTTC. Amino acids: CASSQALVGSYEQYF.

The rearrangement links TRBV14 to TRBJ1-4; D unclear. The CDR3 contains 13 residues. Trimming cost V 0 bases and J 8 bases, with 7 bases left between them. The germline gives CDR1 SGHDN, CDR2 FVKESK. CDR3 nucleotides: TGTGCCAGCAGCCAAGATCCGGGGGAAAAACTGTTTTTT. Amino acid sequence: CASSQDPGEKLFF.

The rearrangement links TRBV10-3 to TRBJ1-6, with D possibly being TRBD1 (6 bases). V shed 6 bases and J shed 9 bases, with 15 bases lying between them. There are 14 residues in the CDR3. The germline V gene encodes CDR1 ENHRY and CDR2 SYGVKD. The CDR3 spells CAISERGAGSPLHF. DNA for the CDR3: TGTGCCATCAGCGAACGGGGGGCAGGTTCACCCCTCCACTTT.

The chain uses TRBV24-1 and TRBJ1-1, with TRBD1 identical over 9 bases. The CDR3 covers 15 residues. V lost 4 bases and J lost 1; bases outside the gene matches: 3. The germline CDR1 and CDR2 sequences are KGHDR and SFDVKD. CDR3 in DNA: TGTGCCACCAGTGACACAGGGGGCCCGAACACTGAAGCTTTCTTT. Translation gives CATSDTGGPNTEAFF.

J is TRBJ1-1 and V is TRBV5-1, with 7 bases fitting TRBD1. The CDR3 is 16 amino acids. Germline CDR1 SGHRS, CDR2 YFSETQ. V was clipped by 2 bases and J by 3 bases; unmatched bases: 10. The CDR3 sequence: CASSFLQGTPYTEAFF. The CDR3 DNA sequence: TGCGCCAGCAGCTTTCTACAGGGGACTCCCTACACTGAAGCTTTCTTT.

The chain carries TRBV6-1 and TRBJ1-3; no reliable D call. The V end lost 5 bases, the J end lost 9 bases, and 8 bases lay between the germline ends. CDR1 and CDR2 (germline): MNHNS, SASEGT. The CDR3 totals 11 residues. Written as DNA, the CDR3 is TGTGCCAGCAGTTCCCGAGGCACCATATATTTT. This codes for CASSSRGTIYF.

The chain carries TRBV19 and TRBJ1-2, with D unresolved. The V gene lost 3 bases and the J gene lost 4 bases, with 18 bases spanning the gap. The CDR3 runs to 16 residues. Germline V gene data show CDR1 as LNHDA and CDR2 as SQIVND (reference sequence). Here the CDR3 reads CASSMPQGGRLYGYTF. CDR3 bases: TGTGCCAGTAGTATGCCTCAAGGCGGCAGACTCTATGGCTACACCTTC.

The rearrangement uses TRBV6-5 and TRBJ1-5; 9 nucleotides line up with TRBD1. Trimming at V came to 6 bases and at J to 2 bases, leaving 5 bases not matched to a gene. This CDR3 contains 15 residues. Germline CDR1 MNHEY, CDR2 SVGAGI. The CDR3 region is CASRTGGAGNQPQHF. For the CDR3, the DNA is TGTGCCAGCAGAACAGGGGGCGCGGGCAATCAGCCCCAGCATTTT.

This chain links TRBV28 with TRBJ1-4; 10 bases match TRBD1. V gave up 6 bases and J gave up 5 bases; unmatched junction bases: 0. CDR1 MDHEN and CDR2 SYDVKM come from the germline V gene. The CDR3 spans 13 residues. CDR3 bases: TGTGCCAGCAGGGACAGGGGGAATGAAAAACTGTTTTTT. It specifies CASRDRGNEKLFF.

The chain combines TRBV5-1 with TRBJ2-1, with 9 bases fitting TRBD2. CDR3 size: 16 residues. CDR1 is SGHRS and CDR2 is YFSETQ in the germline V gene. V shed 4 bases and J 5 bases; nucleotides not matched to a gene: 10. CDR3 in DNA: TGCGCCAGCAGCCCAGCTCCGGGACTAGCCCACAATGAGCAGTTCTTC. Residues: CASSPAPGLAHNEQFF.

The chain joins TRBV28 to TRBJ2-7; 8 nucleotides align to TRBD1. Germline CDR1 reads MDHEN; CDR2 reads SYDVKM. The CDR3 contains 14 residues. The V segment lost 7 bases and the J segment 8 bases; nucleotides outside the gene matches: 13. This CDR3 is CASTVLGTGGKQYF. Here the CDR3 DNA reads TGTGCCAGCACCGTACTAGGAACAGGGGGAAAGCAGTACTTC.